This T cell receptor beta chain was identified in a study of T cells after yellow fever vaccination. In this sample, this clonotype turned up many times. A process of 5'RACE template switching, which added a universal primer site and UMIs, was used to make TCR cDNA. Using its own MiXCR run on the 5' RACE reads, TCRdb lists one record per CDR3 protein. The data contain 310,000 or so distinct CDR3 sequences, around 3.6% of them seen just once; the ten biggest clones take up 23%. Germline CDR1 and CDR2: SGHDT and YYEEEE. Trimming left V 0 bases short and J 8 bases short, with 14 bases between. The CDR3 totals 14 residues.

The chain carries TRBV5-6 and TRBJ1-2, with D possibly matching TRBD1 (6 bases). The sample was PBMCs, taken on the day of the yellow fever booster vaccination. The TCR sequence derives from a man aged 18 to 35 who received the YFV17D yellow fever vaccine. DNA of the CDR3: TGTGCCAGCAGCTTGGCCGGGGGACAACCCGGCTACACCTTC. Translating it yields CASSLAGGQPGYTF.